Sequencing of this TCR beta chain was carried out in a study of T-cell reconstitution after alpha-beta-depleted transplantation in children. Preparation of the TCRbeta library involved a method that used unique molecular identifiers. One entry per CDR3 protein, called by TCRdb with MiXCR from the PCR reads. Of 580,000 or so distinct CDR3 sequences in the sample, 23% were seen once. The sample holds a few counts of this clonotype. Germline assignment: CDR1 SGHDN and CDR2 FVKESK. The ends lost 1 base at V and 8 bases at J; junction bases unmatched: 5. CDR3 length equals 15 residues. The sequences come from PBMCs, mostly from graft donor cells, collected 360 days after TCRalphabeta/CD19-depleted stem cell transplant. The chain combines TRBV14 with TRBJ2-2; TRBD2 matches at 9 bases. The source of this sequence is a boy in the first two years of life who had a stem cell transplant for acute myeloid leukemia, so the T cells may come from the graft donor. In DNA form, the CDR3 reads TGTGCCAGCAGCCAAGGACTAGCGGTCCGGGGGGAGCTGTTTTTT. It yields the protein CASSQGLAVRGELFF.